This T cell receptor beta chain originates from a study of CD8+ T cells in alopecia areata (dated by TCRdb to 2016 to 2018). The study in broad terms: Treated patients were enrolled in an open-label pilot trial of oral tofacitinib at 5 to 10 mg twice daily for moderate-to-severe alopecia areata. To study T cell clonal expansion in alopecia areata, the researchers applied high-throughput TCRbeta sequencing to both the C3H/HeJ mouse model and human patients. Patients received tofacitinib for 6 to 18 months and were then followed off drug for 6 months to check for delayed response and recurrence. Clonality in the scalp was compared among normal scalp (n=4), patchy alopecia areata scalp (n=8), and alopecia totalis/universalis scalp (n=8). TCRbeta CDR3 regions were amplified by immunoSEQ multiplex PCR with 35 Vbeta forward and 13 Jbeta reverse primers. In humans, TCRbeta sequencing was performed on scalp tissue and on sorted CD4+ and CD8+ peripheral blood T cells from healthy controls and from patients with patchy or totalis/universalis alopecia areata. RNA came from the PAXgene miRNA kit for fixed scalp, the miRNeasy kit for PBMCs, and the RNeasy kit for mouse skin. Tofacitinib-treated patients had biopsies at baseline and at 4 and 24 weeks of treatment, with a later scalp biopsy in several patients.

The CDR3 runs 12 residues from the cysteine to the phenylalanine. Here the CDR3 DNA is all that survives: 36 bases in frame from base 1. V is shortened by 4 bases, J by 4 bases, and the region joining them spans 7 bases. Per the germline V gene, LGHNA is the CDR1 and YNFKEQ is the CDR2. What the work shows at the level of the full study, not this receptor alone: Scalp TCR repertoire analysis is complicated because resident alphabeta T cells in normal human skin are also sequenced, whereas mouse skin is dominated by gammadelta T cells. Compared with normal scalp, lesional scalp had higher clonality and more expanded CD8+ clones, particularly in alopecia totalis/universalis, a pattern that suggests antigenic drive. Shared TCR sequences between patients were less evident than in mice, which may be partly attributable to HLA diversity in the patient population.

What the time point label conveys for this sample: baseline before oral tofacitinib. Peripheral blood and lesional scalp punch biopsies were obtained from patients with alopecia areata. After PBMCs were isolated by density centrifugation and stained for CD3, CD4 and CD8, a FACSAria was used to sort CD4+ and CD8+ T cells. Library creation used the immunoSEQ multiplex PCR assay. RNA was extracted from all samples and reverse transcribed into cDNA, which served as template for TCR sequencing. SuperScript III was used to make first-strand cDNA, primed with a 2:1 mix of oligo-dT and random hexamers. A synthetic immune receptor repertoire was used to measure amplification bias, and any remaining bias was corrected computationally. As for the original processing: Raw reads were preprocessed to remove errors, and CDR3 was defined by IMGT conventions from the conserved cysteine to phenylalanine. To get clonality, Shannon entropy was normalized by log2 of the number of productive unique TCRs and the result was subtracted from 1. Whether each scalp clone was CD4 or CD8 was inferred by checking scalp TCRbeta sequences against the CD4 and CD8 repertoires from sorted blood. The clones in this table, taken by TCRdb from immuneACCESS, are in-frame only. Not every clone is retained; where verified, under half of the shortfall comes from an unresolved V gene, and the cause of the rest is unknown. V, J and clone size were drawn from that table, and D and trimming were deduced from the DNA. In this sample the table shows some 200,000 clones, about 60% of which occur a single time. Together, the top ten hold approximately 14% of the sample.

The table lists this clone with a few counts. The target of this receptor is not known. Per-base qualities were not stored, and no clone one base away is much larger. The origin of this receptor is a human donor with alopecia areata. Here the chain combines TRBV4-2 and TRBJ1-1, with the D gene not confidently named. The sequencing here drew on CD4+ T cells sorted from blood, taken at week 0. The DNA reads TGTGCCAGCAGCCCCTCCAGCACTGAAGCTTTCTTT. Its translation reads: CASSPSSTEAFF.